The 15 T cell receptor beta chains presented below share a single source sample, sequenced in a study of cytomegalovirus exposure and HLA in healthy donors. Amplification used 60 Vbeta primers and 13 Jbeta primers. Profiled with immunoSEQ multiplex PCR; TCRdb holds only in-frame clones, not every one. Of roughly 130,000 clones listed, 74% are singletons. Sequencing was performed on PBMCs. The receptors were sampled from a woman aged 45-65 years in good health and CMV-seropositive.

The chain couples TRBV4-1 to TRBJ1-1, with D possibly TRBD1 on 6 matching bases. Trimming removed 0 bases at V and 4 bases at J, with 9 bases between. CDR1 is MGHRA and CDR2 is YSYEKL in the germline V gene. This CDR3 comprises 14 residues. CDR3 residues: CASSQERGGTEAFF. For the CDR3, the DNA is TGCGCCAGCAGCCAAGAGAGGGGGGGCACTGAAGCTTTCTTT.

V usage is TRBV7-9 and J usage is TRBJ1-1; no clear D. Trimming pared 7 bases from V and 4 bases from J, leaving 16 bases between. The CDR3 consists of 14 residues. From germline, CDR1 is SEHNR and CDR2 FQNEAQ (reference sequence). CDR3 protein: CASTLGQEGTEAFF. The CDR3 coding sequence is TGTGCCAGCACCCTTGGGCAGGAAGGCACTGAAGCTTTCTTT.

This clone was seen only once. The chain employs TRBV7-2 and TRBJ1-1; D perhaps matches TRBD1 (6 bases). This CDR3 is built from 14 residues. The germline V gene has CDR1 SGHTA and CDR2 FQGNSA. V was cut by 3 bases and J by 7 bases, with 15 bases left in between. The CDR3, as DNA: TGTGCCAGCAGCTTTGGCTTAGGGGGTGTTGAAGCTTTCTTT. Residues: CASSFGLGGVEAFF.

This chain joins TRBV10-1 and TRBJ2-3; tentative D call: TRBD2 (6 bases). V lost 0 bases, J lost 6 bases, and 10 bases lay in between. The CDR3 contains 14 residues. Germline lookup yields CDR1 WNHNN and CDR2 SYGVQD (reference sequence). The CDR3 region is CASSESRGADTQYF. The CDR3 DNA follows: TGCGCCAGCAGTGAGTCGCGGGGCGCGGATACGCAGTATTTT.

V is TRBV29-1 and J is TRBJ2-3; 9 bases map to TRBD2. In germline, CDR1 is SQVTM, CDR2 ANQGSEA. The CDR3 totals 13 residues. J gave up 5 bases and V 4 bases, and 4 bases lay outside the gene matches. CDR3 DNA sequence: TGCAGCGTTGGCGGGGGGGCCGGAGATACGCAGTATTTT. This encodes CSVGGGAGDTQYF.

This clone appeared a single time. CDR3 coding DNA: TGTGCCAGCAGTGACGGAGTAGCGGGGTTCGGCACAGATACGCAGTATTTT. It specifies CASSDGVAGFGTDTQYF. V gene TRBV6-4 combines with J gene TRBJ2-3; 8 bases map to TRBD2. After removal of 2 bases from V and 1 base from J, the junction contained 8 bases not matched to a gene. This CDR3 has 17 residues. Germline CDR1 is MRHNA and CDR2 is SNTAGT.

This chain connects TRBV5-8 to TRBJ1-2, with a possible D match to TRBD1 (6 bases). The V end lost 0 bases, the J end lost 4 bases, and 19 bases lay between the germline ends. Germline CDR1 SGHTS, CDR2 YDEGEE. CDR3 length equals 17 residues. The CDR3 is CASSLEGRDRPTYGYTF. In nucleotides, the CDR3 is TGTGCCAGCAGCTTGGAGGGTCGTGACAGGCCTACCTATGGCTACACCTTC.

The V and J genes are TRBV6-6 and TRBJ1-6, with 9 nucleotides matching TRBD1. This CDR3 has 13 residues. Germline values: CDR1 MNHNY, CDR2 SVGAGI (reference sequence). J gave up 7 bases and V 9 bases, and 4 bases lay outside the gene matches. Here the CDR3 reads CASRDRENSPLHF. The CDR3 DNA reads as TGTGCCAGTCGGGACAGGGAGAATTCACCCCTCCACTTT.

This rearrangement joins TRBV27 to TRBJ2-3; TRBD2 agrees at 13 bases. Germline values: CDR1 MNHEY, CDR2 SMNVEV (reference sequence). J lost 2 bases, V lost 8 bases, and 7 bases had no gene match. The CDR3 consists of 16 residues. CDR3 in amino acids: CASGGLAGSDTDTQYF. The CDR3 DNA reads as TGTGCCAGCGGGGGACTAGCGGGGTCAGACACAGATACGCAGTATTTT.

This chain joins TRBV2 and TRBJ1-2; D perhaps matches TRBD1 (5 bases). Trimming pared 3 bases from V and 5 bases from J, leaving 7 bases between. The CDR3 loop spans 12 amino acids. Germline loops: CDR1 SNHLY, CDR2 FYNNEI. The CDR3 DNA reads as TGTGCCAGCAGTGAGGGGCCGTATGGCTACACCTTC. Protein sequence: CASSEGPYGYTF. Variable domain in full (rest from reference TRBV2 and TRBJ1-2): EPEVTQTPSHQVTQMGQEVILRCVPISNHLYFYWYRQILGQKVEFLVSFYNNEISEKSEIFDDQFSVERPDGSNFTLKIRSTKLEDSAMYFCASSEGPYGYTFGSGTRLTVV.

V is TRBV19 and J is TRBJ2-5; D is uncertain. V dropped 7 bases and J dropped 6 bases, with 9 bases sitting between them. The CDR3 is 11 amino acids. Looked up from germline, CDR1 is LNHDA and CDR2 is SQIVND (reference sequence). The CDR3 region has the DNA TGTGCCAGTAAAGCCGAGCAGACCCAGTACTTC. Amino acid sequence: CASKAEQTQYF.

This sequence joins TRBV9 and TRBJ2-7; 8 nucleotides agree with TRBD1. CDR3 size: 14 residues. The germline gives CDR1 SGDLS, CDR2 YYNGEE. After removal of 3 bases from V and 7 bases from J, the junction contained 9 bases not matched to a gene. The CDR3 sequence: CASSADRGAREQYF. CDR3 nucleotide sequence: TGTGCCAGCAGCGCTGACAGGGGAGCACGGGAGCAGTACTTC.

This clone was counted a few times. The gene calls are TRBV11-2 and TRBJ1-6; D gene unclear. V was shortened by 5 bases and J by 0 bases, with 14 bases between the two germline ends. Germline V CDR1 and CDR2: SGHAT, FQNNGV. CDR3 length equals 17 residues. CDR3 protein: CASSDRMGSSYNSPLHF. The CDR3 region has the DNA TGTGCCAGCAGCGATCGGATGGGGAGCTCCTATAATTCACCCCTCCACTTT.

V usage is TRBV30 and J usage is TRBJ1-2, with a possible D match to TRBD1 (6 bases). Trimming took 8 bases from V and 10 from J, leaving 23 bases between them. Germline CDR1 reads GTSNPN; CDR2 reads SVGIG (reference sequence). This CDR3 comprises 13 residues. The CDR3 DNA reads as TGTGCCCATGGGGCACAGGGTTATCTTCCCTACACCTTC. Translation gives CAHGAQGYLPYTF.

As concerns this clone: Other DNA sequences in this sample translate to the same CDR3. The V and J genes are TRBV5-1 and TRBJ2-2; D is possibly TRBD1 (5 bases). There are 15 residues in the CDR3. V was shortened by 1 base and J by 1 base, with 8 bases between the two germline ends. CDR1 is SGHRS and CDR2 is YFSETQ in the germline V gene. The CDR3 here is CASSLRQGNTGELFF. For the CDR3, the DNA is TGCGCCAGCAGCTTGCGGCAGGGGAACACCGGGGAGCTGTTTTTT.